This TCR beta chain was recovered during a study of cytomegalovirus exposure and HLA in healthy donors (dated by TCRdb to 2017 to 2019). For context, the study as a whole: A later analysis indicated that the 110 or so validation repertoires were generated on the platform also employed for the 650 to 850 repertoires of the first cohort. The study was designed to test whether signatures of past pathogen exposure could be identified by cataloging public T cell receptors. Along with the approximately 700-subject first cohort, a separate validation cohort of over 90 different subjects was used. To predict cytomegalovirus infection status, the study brought together high-throughput TCR immunosequencing, statistical association of individual TCRs with disease status, and machine learning. Study-level results and caveats: The classifier was reported to diagnose cytomegalovirus status with high specificity and sensitivity in both the original and validation cohorts. In vitro tests confirmed that a few of the cytomegalovirus-associated TCR beta chains recognize cytomegalovirus antigens. In the study, approximately 160 TCR beta chains were listed as associated with cytomegalovirus. The authors suggested that the approach could potentially be generalized to other disease states and immunological phenotypes. A later analysis lacked HLA typing for the validation cohort, so it scored co-occurrence in that cohort across all 110 or so repertoires. Across donors, most TCR sequences were observed very rarely, whereas some public TCRs were present in many individuals. In a later analysis, TCRs clustered in the first cohort were found to also tend to co-occur in the 120 or so validation repertoires, with 94% of cluster scores above 0.

This clone was picked up a small number of times. Its target antigen remains unknown. Per-base quality was not reported, and no clone a single base away is much larger than it. Germline trimming: 10 bases from V, 6 bases from J; junction bases outside gene matches: 8. CDR1 LNHDA and CDR2 SQIVND were looked up in the germline V gene (reference sequence). From cysteine to phenylalanine, the CDR3 is 12 amino acids long. Just the 36-base CDR3 DNA is kept, in frame starting at base 1. Donors formed part of the validation cohort, which comprised fewer than 150 subjects and was distinct from the first cohort of 690 or so subjects. Libraries were made using the immunoSEQ multiplex PCR assay. Per the source publication's procedure: A statistical classification framework was developed to diagnose cytomegalovirus status using the catalog of TCR beta chain sequences. Sourced from immuneACCESS, this table was stored by TCRdb with only in-frame sequences that have V and J called. A share of the clones is absent; for the studies checked, an unresolved V gene accounts for under half, and the remainder has no known explanation. V and J calls plus clone size are reproduced from that table; the DNA served to infer D and trimming. A total of a few hundred thousand clones appear in this sample, around four fifths of them only once. The biggest ten clones account for over 12% of the sample.

The sequence is built from TRBV19 and TRBJ1-2; TRBD1 agrees with 7 junctional bases. Sequenced sample: PBMCs. The source is a woman in her 30s in good health and CMV-seropositive. The DNA sequence follows: TGTGCCATCTGGACAGGCCCTAATGGCTACACCTTC. Protein translation: CAIWTGPNGYTF.